A single sample is the source of the 4 T cell receptor beta chains below, sequenced in a study of shared clonotypes between healthy human individuals. Generated by immunoSEQ multiplex PCR, the TCRdb table keeps only in-frame clones and is missing some. The sample includes roughly 2.1 million clones, about 92% of them seen just once. The naive CD8 subset, CD45RO-negative cells positively selected for CCR7, excluded terminally differentiated effector memory CD45RA+ cells. The specimen was naive CD8+ T cells from PBMCs. Source of these receptors: a man aged 18 to 35 in good health. Some clones in this sample may be carry-over from other donors' samples.

This rearrangement joins TRBV13 to TRBJ2-1; 7 nucleotides match TRBD2. Germline assignment: CDR1 PRHDT and CDR2 FYEKMQ (reference sequence). Trimming removed 0 bases from V and 8 bases from J; junction bases left unmatched: 13. The CDR3 loop spans 17 amino acids. CDR3 bases: TGTGCCAGCAGCTTAGGGCTCGCGGCGGGAGTAATTCATGAGCAGTTCTTC. As protein: CASSLGLAAGVIHEQFF. Using reference TRBV13 and TRBJ2-1 for the parts outside the CDR3, the full variable domain is AAGVIQSPRHLIKEKRETATLKCYPIPRHDTVYWYQQGPGQDPQFLISFYEKMQSDKGSIPDRFSAQQFSDYHSELNMSSLELGDSALYFCASSLGLAAGVIHEQFFGPGTRLTVL.

V gene TRBV29-1 combines with J gene TRBJ2-7; D possibly matches TRBD1 or TRBD2 (6 bases each). Deletions cut 7 bases from V and 3 bases from J, with 13 bases between. The length of the CDR3 is 12 residues. Per germline, CDR1 SQVTM and CDR2 ANQGSEA. The CDR3 sequence: CSAQGGGYEQYF. DNA of the CDR3: TGCAGCGCCCAAGGAGGGGGCTACGAGCAGTACTTC.

This chain connects TRBV19 to TRBJ1-2, with a weak D call TRBD1 (5 bases). The CDR3 is 14 residues long. Trimming shortened V by 6 bases and J by 2 bases, and 13 bases separated the two germline ends. Germline loops: CDR1 LNHDA, CDR2 SQIVND (reference sequence). CDR3 nucleotides: TGTGCCAGTAGCCTCCGTGCAGGGAACTATGGCTACACCTTC. Translated: CASSLRAGNYGYTF.

The chain carries TRBV29-1 and TRBJ1-2; 9 bases are shared with TRBD1. Trimming at V came to 3 bases and at J to 4 bases, leaving 6 bases not matched to a gene. The germline CDR1 and CDR2 sequences are SQVTM and ANQGSEA. CDR3 length equals 14 residues. The CDR3 loop is CSVERDRVIYGYTF. Here the CDR3 DNA reads TGCAGCGTTGAGAGGGACAGGGTGATCTATGGCTACACCTTC.